This entry features one T cell receptor beta chain sequence. Its antigen remains undetermined. The record has no base qualities; no much larger clone is one base away. For TCR Vbeta sequencing, memory CD4+ T cells were sorted ex vivo from the peripheral blood of narcolepsy patients and healthy controls. The record originates from a study of T cells in narcolepsy listed by TCRdb under 2018. Background on the whole study: The study enrolled patients with narcolepsy type 1 or type 2 (NT1, NT2) together with healthy control donors. The study sought autoreactive T cells targeting hypocretin neuron self-antigens (hypocretin, TRIB2) in narcolepsy patients, using TCR Vbeta sequencing to track clonotypes in blood and CSF.

The study at large found these results: According to the report, autoreactive clonotypes were detected serially in the blood of the same patients and of different patients, but not in healthy controls. In plots comparing CSF and blood CD4+ T cell clonotypes from the same patient, HCRT-specific and TRIB2-specific autoreactive clonotypes were highlighted. Patients and controls had comparable numbers of sequenced blood memory CD4+ clonotypes, averaging about 37,000 and 33,000, respectively. Certain blood memory CD4+ repertoires from patients and controls had no sequences that matched autoreactive T cell clones.

The library came from the immunoSEQ multiplex PCR assay. The source is immuneACCESS, and TCRdb retained only in-frame sequences with V and J called. Part of the clones is not carried over; for the studies checked, unresolved V genes explain less than half of this, and the remainder is unexplained. Present in this sample are some 30,000 clones, around 90% of which were seen just once. The top ten clones comprise more than 0.65% of the sample. This TCR derives from a human donor with narcolepsy. Sequencing was done on a sample of CD45RA- memory CD4+ T cells from PBMCs. Per the publication, the cell subset or site label means: memory T cells sorted ex vivo from peripheral blood.

The CDR3 sequence is CASRGNYRTSGANVLTF. The DNA sequence follows: TGCGCCAGCAGGGGCAACTATAGAACCTCTGGGGCCAACGTCCTGACTTTC. In this chain, TRBV5-1 is recombined with TRBJ2-6; the D gene cannot be resolved reliably. CDR1 SGHRS and CDR2 YFSETQ are derived from the germline V gene. The CDR3 measures 17 amino acids from cysteine to phenylalanine. CDR3 DNA is the only sequence kept; it has 51 bases, read in frame from the first base. The trim is 5 bases for V and 0 bases for J, with a gap of 15 bases between the germline ends.